This T cell receptor beta chain was sequenced for a study of blood T cell repertoires in COVID-19. As for the study in general: The samples span acute and convalescent COVID-19 from the United States, Italy and Spain. In each case, the material was cDNA or gDNA derived from T cells, B-cell-depleted T cells, or PBMCs.

The CDR3 has 14 residues. Trimming cost V 2 bases and J 8 bases; bases outside gene matches: 3. CDR1 is MNHNY, CDR2 SVGAGI, per germline (reference sequence). Per the study methods: Quantification of nucleated cells was approximated via reference gene primer amplification. Only in-frame clones appear in the TCRdb table, and some are missing; sequencing was by immunoSEQ multiplex PCR. V, J and clone size are those of that table, while D and trimming were read from the DNA. The data contain hundreds of thousands of clones, 75% to 90% of them singletons. Seattle-derived patients entered the study during active infection and were followed longitudinally.

The receptor was isolated from a woman between 50 and 59 years old with COVID-19, enrolled during active disease. Sequencing used peripheral blood. The V call is TRBV6-6, the J call TRBJ2-1, with 10 bases identical to TRBD1. The CDR3 sequence: CASSYRQGAYEQFF. As DNA, the CDR3 is TGTGCCAGCAGTTACCGACAGGGGGCGTATGAGCAGTTCTTC.